This entry lists 22 T cell receptor beta chains sequenced from one sample in a study of cytotoxic CD8 clonotypes in ibrutinib-treated CLL. Sequencing was performed with immunoSEQ multiplex PCR; in TCRdb, only in-frame clones are kept and a portion is missing. The sample lists under 300,000 clones, approximately 76% seen once, with about 5.3% in the top ten. Sequenced material: PBMCs, taken at disease progression, from a patient treated with ibrutinib. These receptors were collected from a human donor with chronic lymphocytic leukemia.

The chain couples TRBV7-9 to TRBJ2-5; D uncertain. Germline V gives CDR1 SEHNR, CDR2 FQNEAQ (reference sequence). This CDR3 spans 15 amino acids. V was shortened by 7 bases and J by 5 bases, with 20 bases between the two germline ends. This CDR3 is CASNNNLGGFETQYF. The CDR3 DNA sequence: TGTGCCAGCAACAACAACCTAGGCGGATTCGAGACCCAGTACTTC. Full variable domain (outside the CDR3, taken from reference TRBV7-9 and TRBJ2-5): DTGVSQNPRHKITKRGQNVTFRCDPISEHNRLYWYRQTLGQGPEFLTYFQNEAQLEKSRLLSDRFSAERPKGSFSTLEIQRTEQGDSAMYLCASNNNLGGFETQYFGPGTRLLVL.

The V call is TRBV5-1, the J call TRBJ2-7; possibly TRBD1 or TRBD2 for D (5 bases each). The germline V and J ends were trimmed by 7 bases and 0 bases, with 8 bases remaining between them. Looked up from germline, CDR1 is SGHRS and CDR2 is YFSETQ. The CDR3 has 12 residues. The CDR3, as DNA: TGCGCCAGCTGGGGGAACTCCTACGAGCAGTACTTC. This translates into CASWGNSYEQYF. The variable domain in full, completed from reference TRBV5-1 and TRBJ2-7, reads KAGVTQTPRYLIKTRGQQVTLSCSPISGHRSVSWYQQTPGQGLQFLFEYFSETQRNKGNFPGRFSGRQFSNSRSEMNVSTLELGDSALYLCASWGNSYEQYFGPGTRLTVT.

The chain joins TRBV9 to TRBJ1-1; TRBD1 might be the D (5 bases). The ends were cut back, 2 bases at V and 1 base at J, with 12 bases in the middle. The V gene's germline CDR1 is SGDLS and CDR2 YYNGEE. CDR3 length equals 15 residues. The CDR3, as DNA: TGTGCCAGCAGCGTTACAGGCTTTTCGAACACTGAAGCTTTCTTT. Encoded protein: CASSVTGFSNTEAFF.

This clone was recorded only once. This specimen includes other DNA sequences encoding the same CDR3. The chain joins TRBV10-3 to TRBJ2-7; D might be TRBD2 (5 bases). Per germline, CDR1 ENHRY and CDR2 SYGVKD. CDR3 length: 13 amino acids. V was pared by 4 bases and J by 3 bases, with 10 bases between. The CDR3: CAISGSGNYEQYF. The CDR3 DNA sequence: TGTGCCATCAGTGGTTCGGGAAACTACGAGCAGTACTTC.

J is TRBJ1-6 and V is TRBV19; D is uncertain. With 5 bases removed from V and 4 bases from J, the gap between germline ends came to 9 bases. Germline CDR1 reads LNHDA; CDR2 reads SQIVND (reference sequence). This CDR3 region has 14 residues. The DNA for the CDR3 is TGTGCCAGTAGTTCCGGACCATATAATTCACCCCTCCACTTT. Amino acid sequence: CASSSGPYNSPLHF.

The gene calls are TRBV2 and TRBJ2-2; D could derive from TRBD1 or TRBD2 (7 bases each). Trimming took 7 bases from V and 4 from J, leaving 16 bases between them. The CDR3 spans 15 residues. Germline V gene lookup returns CDR1 SNHLY and CDR2 FYNNEI. The CDR3 nucleotides read TGTGCCAGCACGCGACAGGGCGGGAGCACCGGGGAGCTGTTTTTT. Translating it yields CASTRQGGSTGELFF.

The chain links TRBV5-6 to TRBJ1-4; 8 bases agree with TRBD1. The germline V gene has CDR1 SGHDT and CDR2 YYEEEE. The CDR3 runs 13 residues. J was trimmed by 10 bases and V by 3 bases; bases with no gene match: 5. The CDR3 region is CASSWGQEGKLFF. The CDR3 nucleotides read TGTGCCAGCAGCTGGGGACAGGAGGGAAAACTGTTTTTT.

CDR3 nucleotide sequence: TGTGCCAGCAGCGGAGGACAGGGCTACGCTGAGCAGTTCTTC. It yields the protein CASSGGQGYAEQFF. This sequence joins TRBV9 and TRBJ2-1, with 8 nucleotides matching TRBD1. The V gene's germline CDR1 is SGDLS and CDR2 YYNGEE. The CDR3 covers 14 residues. V lost 3 bases to trimming and J lost 9 bases; unmatched junction nucleotides: 8.

The CDR3, as DNA: TGTGCCAGCAGCCTCAGGGCAAGCTCCTACAATGAGCAGTTCTTC. It codes for CASSLRASSYNEQFF. The rearrangement links TRBV11-2 to TRBJ2-1; TRBD1 is a possible D gene (5 bases). The germline V gene encodes CDR1 SGHAT and CDR2 FQNNGV. The V end was cut by 5 bases, the J end by 0 bases, with 11 bases between. The CDR3 has 15 amino acids. Supplemented by reference TRBV11-2 and TRBJ2-1, the full variable domain reads EAGVAQSPRYKIIEKRQSVAFWCNPISGHATLYWYQQILGQGPKLLIQFQNNGVVDDSQLPKDRFSAERLKGVDSTLKIQPAKLEDSAVYLCASSLRASSYNEQFFGPGTRLTVL.

This rearrangement joins TRBV2 to TRBJ1-5, with no clear D. This CDR3 comprises 14 residues. Trimming shortened V by 8 bases and J by 2 bases, and 13 bases separated the two germline ends. Per germline, CDR1 SNHLY and CDR2 FYNNEI. The CDR3 region is CASRWGVRNQPQHF. The CDR3 DNA reads TGTGCCAGCCGGTGGGGAGTGCGCAATCAGCCCCAGCATTTT.

This rearrangement joins TRBV6-1 to TRBJ1-2; D not certain. With 7 bases removed from V and 5 bases from J, the gap between germline ends came to 17 bases. CDR1 and CDR2 from the germline V gene are MNHNS and SASEGT. This CDR3 region has 14 residues. The chain's CDR3 is CASTSTPELYGYTF. The CDR3 DNA follows: TGTGCCAGCACCAGCACTCCAGAGTTGTATGGCTACACCTTC.

This clone was picked up a small number of times. The V call is TRBV19, the J call TRBJ1-5; no clear D gene. Trimming shortened V by 7 bases and J by 4 bases, and 8 bases separated the two germline ends. Germline assignment: CDR1 LNHDA and CDR2 SQIVND (reference sequence). CDR3 length equals 12 residues. CDR3 protein: CASKAANQPQHF. Here the CDR3 DNA reads TGTGCCAGTAAGGCAGCTAATCAGCCCCAGCATTTT.

This clone was detected only a few times. The chain has TRBV14 and TRBJ2-7; 12 bases match TRBD2. This CDR3 has 16 amino acids. The V segment lost 1 base and the J segment 4 bases; nucleotides outside the gene matches: 5. Germline lookup yields CDR1 SGHDN and CDR2 FVKESK. The CDR3 loop reads CASSQGVLAGGYEQYF. The CDR3 DNA reads TGTGCCAGCAGCCAAGGGGTACTAGCGGGAGGTTACGAGCAGTACTTC.

This chain joins TRBV4-1 and TRBJ2-1, with D perhaps being TRBD1 or TRBD2 (5 bases each). The germline CDR1 and CDR2 sequences are MGHRA and YSYEKL. Trimming shortened V by 4 bases and J by 0 bases, and 13 bases separated the two germline ends. The CDR3 is made up of 16 amino acids. CDR3 nucleotide sequence: TGCGCCAGCAGCCCCTCGGGACGGGCCTCCTACAATGAGCAGTTCTTC. Residues: CASSPSGRASYNEQFF.

The chain has TRBV7-9 and TRBJ1-2; D possibly corresponds to TRBD1 (6 bases). V dropped 3 bases and J dropped 4 bases, with 12 bases sitting between them. The V gene's germline CDR1 is SEHNR and CDR2 FQNEAQ (reference sequence). The CDR3 spans 14 residues. The CDR3 spells CASSFLTGPYGYTF. The CDR3 DNA sequence: TGTGCCAGCAGCTTTCTTACAGGGCCCTATGGCTACACCTTC.

This clone was picked up a small number of times. The chain uses TRBV13 and TRBJ1-1; D not certain. V was pared by 6 bases and J by 0 bases, with 5 bases between. Germline-derived CDR1 and CDR2 are PRHDT and FYEKMQ (reference sequence). This CDR3 is built from 12 residues. The CDR3 reads CASRGLNTEAFF. In DNA form, the CDR3 reads TGTGCCAGCAGAGGATTGAACACTGAAGCTTTCTTT.

This sequence joins TRBV18 and TRBJ2-3; weak D call: TRBD1 (5 bases). V lost 1 base to trimming and J lost 2 bases, with 7 bases between them. The CDR3 totals 14 residues. Germline V lookup: CDR1 KGHSH, CDR2 LQKENI. The CDR3 reads CASSPRQNTDTQYF. The CDR3 nucleotides are TGTGCCAGCTCACCACGACAGAACACAGATACGCAGTATTTT.

This chain connects TRBV7-9 to TRBJ2-7; 10 bases are shared with TRBD1. Losses at the gene ends were 5 bases for V and 3 bases for J; bases not matched to a gene: 4. The V gene's germline CDR1 is SEHNR and CDR2 FQNEAQ (reference sequence). The CDR3 runs 14 residues. CDR3 bases: TGTGCCAGCAGCCCCGGACAGGGGGACTACGAGCAGTACTTC. Translating gives CASSPGQGDYEQYF.

This clone was picked up one time. The chain uses TRBV4-1 and TRBJ1-1; 8 nucleotides agree with TRBD1. The germline V gene has CDR1 MGHRA and CDR2 YSYEKL. The CDR3 sequence is 16 residues long. J was trimmed by 4 bases and V by 2 bases; bases with no gene match: 9. The CDR3 reads CASSQLGRGRVTEAFF. The CDR3 DNA reads as TGCGCCAGCAGCCAACTGGGCAGGGGGCGCGTCACTGAAGCTTTCTTT.

V usage is TRBV27 and J usage is TRBJ2-7; 7 positions match TRBD2. Germline V gene sequence: CDR1 MNHEY, CDR2 SMNVEV (reference sequence). V lost 2 bases to trimming and J lost 1 base; unmatched junction nucleotides: 5. There are 15 residues in the CDR3. The CDR3 region is CASSLGQGGSYEQYF. CDR3 in DNA: TGTGCCAGCAGTTTAGGGCAGGGAGGGTCCTACGAGCAGTACTTC.

The rearrangement uses TRBV7-6 and TRBJ2-2; 11 bases match TRBD2. Germline loops: CDR1 SGHVS, CDR2 FNYEAQ. V lost 7 bases to trimming and J lost 4 bases; unmatched junction nucleotides: 5. This CDR3 contains 15 residues. CDR3: CASIPSGGSTGELFF. CDR3 in DNA: TGTGCCAGCATCCCTAGCGGGGGGTCCACCGGGGAGCTGTTTTTT.

The CDR3 here is CASTLVGKSGYTF. In DNA form, the CDR3 reads TGTGCCAGCACCCTGGTGGGTAAAAGTGGCTACACCTTC. The V call is TRBV5-6, the J call TRBJ1-2; D unresolved. Germline V gene lookup returns CDR1 SGHDT and CDR2 YYEEEE. V dropped 6 bases and J dropped 7 bases, with 16 bases sitting between them. The CDR3 consists of 13 residues.